The 29 T cell receptor beta chains below were found in one sample sequenced in a study of post-analysis software for immune sequencing data. For these receptors, no antigen is known. Findings and limits, study-wide: Comparison of patients with controls showed five or six TRBV segments more frequent in patients, TRBV5-6, TRBV5-1 and TRBV20-1 among them.

Researchers reported that TCR beta cDNA libraries carried unique molecular identifiers. Using its own MiXCR run on the PCR reads, TCRdb lists one record per CDR3 protein. This table holds around 250,000 distinct CDR3 sequences, 35% to 45% found once. Sequencing input: blood. The receptors shown here come from a girl aged 5-17 years with multiple sclerosis.

There are many counts of this clonotype. The chain is built from TRBV20-1 and TRBJ2-5, with D tentatively TRBD1 or TRBD2 (5 bases each). Germline CDR1 and CDR2: DFQATT and SNEGSKA (reference sequence). V was cut by 6 bases and J by 5 bases, with 13 bases left in between. CDR3 size: 12 residues. CDR3 nucleotides: TGCAGTGCCCAAGGGGCTAGCGAGACCCAGTACTTC. Its translation: CSAQGASETQYF.

The chain joins TRBV29-1 to TRBJ2-1, with 8 bases matching TRBD2. This CDR3 has 14 residues. The junction had 14 bases not matched to a gene; V was cut back by 7 bases and J by 9 bases. CDR1 SQVTM and CDR2 ANQGSEA come from the germline V gene. In nucleotides, the CDR3 is TGCAGCGGCGAAAGAATAGCGGGATATAGTGAGCAGTTCTTC. Its protein product is CSGERIAGYSEQFF.

This clonotype was observed many times. J is TRBJ1-5 and V is TRBV12-3 or TRBV12-4; D possibly corresponds to TRBD1 (6 bases). This CDR3 contains 13 residues. V lost 5 bases and J 7 bases, leaving 12 bases between the germline ends. The CDR3 coding sequence is TGTGCCAGCAGTACGCAGGGGATGCAGCCCCAGCATTTT. Residues: CASSTQGMQPQHF.

The table lists this clonotype with many counts. CDR3 residues: CASSYAGVSTDTQYF. In DNA, the CDR3 is TGTGCCAGCAGTTACGCGGGAGTGAGCACAGATACGCAGTATTTT. The rearrangement uses TRBV28 and TRBJ2-3, with 7 bases identical to TRBD2. Germline V gene lookup returns CDR1 MDHEN and CDR2 SYDVKM. Trimming took 4 bases from V and 0 from J; bases not matched to a gene: 4. The length of the CDR3 is 15 residues. Full variable domain (missing parts from reference TRBV28 and TRBJ2-3): DVKVTQSSRYLVKRTGEKVFLECVQDMDHENMFWYRQDPGLGLRLIYFSYDVKMKEKGDIPEGYSVSREKKERFSLILESASTNQTSMYLCASSYAGVSTDTQYFGPGTRLTVL.

On this clonotype itself: A much bigger clone sits one base away, suggesting this may be a read error. J is TRBJ1-6 and V is TRBV5-8, with D possibly TRBD1 on 5 matching bases. Germline CDR1 reads SGHTS; CDR2 reads YDEGEE. The CDR3 extends over 14 amino acids. The V and J ends lost 6 bases and 7 bases respectively, with 14 bases between them. CDR3 in amino acids: CASNAGRSNSPLHF. The DNA for the CDR3 is TGTGCCAGCAACGCGGGACGATCAAATTCACCCCTCCACTTT.

A remark on this clonotype: One end of the junction is discordant with germline, which a read error may explain. The V and J genes are TRBV6-1 and TRBJ1-6; TRBD1 aligns across 7 bases. Per the germline V gene, CDR1 is MNHNS and CDR2 is SASEGT. The CDR3 is made up of 17 amino acids. The CDR3 spells CASSEADRRAYNSSLHF. The CDR3 DNA is TGTGCCAGCAGTGAAGCGGACAGGAGAGCCTATAATTCATCCCTCCACTTT.

This clonotype was recorded at least ten times. The J gene is TRBJ2-6, the V gene TRBV7-8, with 10 bases identical to TRBD2. In germline, CDR1 is SGHVS, CDR2 FQNEAQ. CDR3 length: 17 amino acids. With V trimmed by 5 bases and J by 2 bases, 6 bases remained unmatched. CDR3 sequence (DNA): TGTGCCAGCAGCCGACTAGCGGGTAGTACTGGGGCCAACGTCCTGACTTTC. This sequence encodes CASSRLAGSTGANVLTF. The full variable domain, its missing parts supplied by reference TRBV7-8 and TRBJ2-6, is GAGVSQSPRYKVAKRGQDVALRCDPISGHVSLFWYQQALGQGPEFLTYFQNEAQLDKSGLPSDRFFAERPEGSVSTLKIQRTQQEDSAVYLCASSRLAGSTGANVLTFGAGSRLTVL.

This clonotype was seen only a few times. This chain joins TRBV12-5 and TRBJ2-3, with D hard to call. Trimming left V 3 bases short and J 6 bases short, with 7 bases between. The CDR3 runs to 12 residues. CDR1 is LGHNT, CDR2 FRNRAP, per germline. The CDR3 loop is CASGFSVDTQYF. CDR3 DNA sequence: TGTGCTAGTGGTTTTAGTGTCGATACGCAGTATTTT.

This chain connects TRBV5-1 to TRBJ2-7, with 10 nucleotides matching TRBD2. The CDR3 runs 15 residues. V shed 2 bases and J 3 bases; nucleotides not matched to a gene: 5. CDR1 and CDR2 from the germline V gene are SGHRS and YFSETQ. CDR3 coding DNA: TGCGCCAGCAGCTTATCAGCGGGAGGGGGCTACGAGCAGTACTTC. Its protein product is CASSLSAGGGYEQYF.

This clonotype has only a few counts. This chain joins TRBV3-1 and TRBJ1-1; 10 bases line up with TRBD1. The CDR3 length is 17 residues. Germline loops: CDR1 LGHDT, CDR2 YNNKEL (reference sequence). The ends lost 2 bases at V and 9 bases at J; junction bases unmatched: 15. The CDR3 nucleotides read TGTGCCAGCAGCCAACCGACAGGGGGCGATTCACGCGTCAAAGCTTTCTTT. Its protein is CASSQPTGGDSRVKAFF. The full variable domain, completed using reference TRBV3-1 and TRBJ1-1, is DTAVSQTPKYLVTQMGNDKSIKCEQNLGHDTMYWYKQDSKKFLKIMFSYNNKELIINETVPNRFSPKSPDKAHLNLHINSLELGDSAVYFCASSQPTGGDSRVKAFFGQGTRLTVV.

The V gene is TRBV20-1, the J gene TRBJ1-4; D is unresolved. The CDR3 runs 17 residues. Trimming cost V 0 bases and J 16 bases, with 30 bases left between them. Germline CDR1 DFQATT, CDR2 SNEGSKA (reference sequence). CDR3 in amino acids: CSAREGSGRTDHQVRFF. The DNA for the CDR3 is TGCAGTGCTAGAGAGGGGTCCGGACGGACGGATCACCAGGTCCGGTTTTTT.

This rearrangement joins TRBV28 to TRBJ2-1; TRBD2 matches at 7 bases. CDR3 length: 15 residues. Germline V gives CDR1 MDHEN, CDR2 SYDVKM. The junction had 5 bases not matched to a gene; V was cut back by 1 base and J by 5 bases. The CDR3 bases are TGTGCCAGCAGTTTATACGGGACTATGGACAATGAGCAGTTCTTC. This sequence encodes CASSLYGTMDNEQFF. The whole variable domain, remainder taken from reference TRBV28 and TRBJ2-1, is DVKVTQSSRYLVKRTGEKVFLECVQDMDHENMFWYRQDPGLGLRLIYFSYDVKMKEKGDIPEGYSVSREKKERFSLILESASTNQTSMYLCASSLYGTMDNEQFFGPGTRLTVL.

This clonotype appeared many times. A single base separates this from a much larger clone, so it may be a read error. J is TRBJ2-5 and V is TRBV2; D remains unclear. Germline V gene lookup returns CDR1 SNHLY and CDR2 FYNNEI. CDR3 length: 11 residues. The V gene lost 4 bases and the J gene lost 11 bases, with 11 bases spanning the gap. The CDR3 nucleotides are TGTGCCAGCAGTGTTATAAATGAGCAGTACTTC. It specifies CASSVINEQYF.

The V call is TRBV29-1, the J call TRBJ2-1, with unresolved D. The length of the CDR3 is 11 residues. V was cut by 2 bases and J by 5 bases, with 4 bases left in between. Germline V lookup: CDR1 SQVTM, CDR2 ANQGSEA. The CDR3 loop is CSVELDNEQFF. Written as DNA, the CDR3 is TGCAGCGTTGAACTTGACAATGAGCAGTTCTTC.

This clonotype appeared many times. The genes are TRBV7-3 and TRBJ2-5; the D gene could be TRBD1 or TRBD2 (6 bases each). This CDR3 contains 16 residues. The V gene's germline CDR1 is SGHTA and CDR2 FQGTGA. Trimming removed 5 bases at V and 5 bases at J, with 21 bases between. The CDR3 reads CASSQGGSLGGETQYF. Written as DNA, the CDR3 is TGTGCCAGCAGCCAGGGCGGGTCCCTAGGGGGGGAGACCCAGTACTTC.

The rearrangement uses TRBV29-1 and TRBJ1-4; D gene ambiguous. Deletions cut 1 base from V and 3 bases from J, with 6 bases between. Germline-derived CDR1 and CDR2 are SQVTM and ANQGSEA. CDR3 length: 13 amino acids. For the CDR3, the DNA is TGCAGCGTTGAAGCGGGTGCTAATGAAAAACTGTTTTTT. Translation gives CSVEAGANEKLFF.

The V call is TRBV4-3, the J call TRBJ1-2; D gene unclear. The CDR3 extends over 14 amino acids. Trimming cost V 2 bases and J 8 bases, with 15 bases left between them. Per the germline V gene, CDR1 is LGHNA and CDR2 is YSLEER. The CDR3 spells CASSQSVGGYGYTF. CDR3 coding DNA: TGCGCCAGCAGCCAATCTGTAGGAGGCTACGGCTACACCTTC.

Points on this clonotype: This could be a read error, since a much larger clone is one nucleotide away. The V gene is TRBV6-1, the J gene TRBJ2-5, with TRBD1 matching over 8 bases. The CDR3 is 17 amino acids. CDR1 and CDR2 (germline): MNHNS, SASEGT. The CDR3 sequence: CTSSLSQGARVQETQYF. CDR3 sequence (DNA): TGTACCAGCAGTCTGTCTCAGGGGGCTAGGGTCCAAGAGACCCAGTACTTC.

This clonotype was observed once. The chain employs TRBV20-1 and TRBJ2-1, with 7 bases fitting TRBD1. Per the germline V gene, CDR1 is DFQATT and CDR2 is SNEGSKA (reference sequence). The CDR3 contains 14 residues. CDR3 sequence reads: CSKQGKENSNEQFF. CDR3 DNA: TGCAGCAAACAGGGGAAGGAGAACTCCAATGAGCAGTTCTTC.

This clonotype was observed at least ten times. The V call is TRBV9, the J call TRBJ2-1; weak D call: TRBD2 (6 bases). CDR1 SGDLS and CDR2 YYNGEE come from the germline V gene. The germline V and J ends were trimmed by 4 bases and 9 bases, with 17 bases remaining between them. The CDR3 spans 14 residues. The CDR3 DNA is TGTGCCAGCAGCTTCCCTGTCGGGGGAGGTGAGCAGTTCTTC. Protein product: CASSFPVGGGEQFF.

The J gene is TRBJ2-2, the V gene TRBV29-1; D possibly corresponds to TRBD1 (6 bases). Germline V gene lookup returns CDR1 SQVTM and CDR2 ANQGSEA. V was cut by 3 bases and J by 1 base, with 9 bases left in between. The CDR3 runs 14 residues. The CDR3 bases are TGCAGCGTTGATAAAGGGGGGAACACCGGGGAGCTGTTTTTT. This gives the protein CSVDKGGNTGELFF.

This clonotype has at least ten counts. The V and J genes are TRBV28 and TRBJ2-5; 11 nucleotides line up with TRBD2. The CDR3 length is 16 residues. V gave up 6 bases and J gave up 1 base; unmatched junction bases: 7. CDR1 and CDR2 (germline): MDHEN, SYDVKM. The DNA of the CDR3 is TGTGCCAGCAGGCCCCTAGCGGGGGGAATCCAAGAGACCCAGTACTTC. As protein: CASRPLAGGIQETQYF.

The genes are TRBV6-5 and TRBJ1-1, with 11 bases fitting TRBD1. Per germline, CDR1 MNHEY and CDR2 SVGAGI. V was clipped by 6 bases and J by 1 base; unmatched bases: 4. The CDR3 is made up of 15 amino acids. CDR3 protein: CASRGGQGGNTEAFF. DNA of the CDR3: TGTGCCAGCAGGGGGGGACAGGGGGGGAACACTGAAGCTTTCTTT.

This chain uses TRBV10-3 with TRBJ2-7, with 8 bases lining up with TRBD1. The germline CDR1 and CDR2 sequences are ENHRY and SYGVKD. The CDR3 is 17 residues long. Unmatched junction bases numbered 7, after V lost 0 bases and J lost 0 bases. This chain's CDR3 is CAISESGGQGASYEQYF. CDR3 nucleotides: TGTGCCATCAGTGAGTCGGGCGGGCAGGGGGCCTCCTACGAGCAGTACTTC.

This clonotype was counted ten times or more. The chain couples TRBV9 to TRBJ1-1, with D uncertain. Trimming removed 4 bases from V and 4 bases from J, with 11 bases in between. CDR3 size: 13 residues. The germline gives CDR1 SGDLS, CDR2 YYNGEE. As DNA, the CDR3 is TGTGCCAGCAGCTCCGGGGTTAGCACTGAAGCTTTCTTT. This encodes CASSSGVSTEAFF.

This clonotype was detected ten times or more. The V gene is TRBV4-1, the J gene TRBJ2-5; possible D gene TRBD1, 5 bases. Germline loops: CDR1 MGHRA, CDR2 YSYEKL. The CDR3 loop spans 12 amino acids. Trimming cost V 4 bases and J 5 bases, with 8 bases left between them. CDR3 protein: CASSRAGETQYF. For the CDR3, the DNA is TGCGCCAGCAGCCGGGCAGGGGAGACCCAGTACTTC.

The chain has TRBV29-1 and TRBJ1-1; no clear D gene. Germline loops: CDR1 SQVTM, CDR2 ANQGSEA. The V and J ends lost 7 bases and 3 bases respectively, with 18 bases between them. This CDR3 is 14 amino acids long. The CDR3 DNA sequence: TGCAGCGGGAACCGCGCGGGCGAGGACACTGAAGCTTTCTTT. Translating it yields CSGNRAGEDTEAFF.

The chain recombines TRBV5-1 with TRBJ1-5; the match to TRBD1 covers 9 bases. The CDR3 spans 16 residues. J was trimmed by 2 bases and V by 0 bases; bases with no gene match: 3. Germline assignment: CDR1 SGHRS and CDR2 YFSETQ. This CDR3 reads CASSLGDREGNQPQHF. DNA of the CDR3: TGCGCCAGCAGCTTGGGGGACAGGGAGGGCAATCAGCCCCAGCATTTT. Combining the CDR3 with reference TRBV5-1 and TRBJ1-5 gives the whole variable domain KAGVTQTPRYLIKTRGQQVTLSCSPISGHRSVSWYQQTPGQGLQFLFEYFSETQRNKGNFPGRFSGRQFSNSRSEMNVSTLELGDSALYLCASSLGDREGNQPQHFGDGTRLSIL.

As regards this clonotype: A read error may explain this, as a much larger clone is one base away. The chain uses TRBV20-1 and TRBJ2-3; tentative D call: TRBD2 (6 bases). The CDR3 runs to 18 residues. Germline CDR1 is DFQATT and CDR2 is SNEGSKA (reference sequence). In DNA, the CDR3 is TGCAGTGCTGGAGAATATAGAGGGAGGACCCCTCTCACAGATACGCAGTATTTT. Protein sequence: CSAGEYRGRTPLTDTQYF.